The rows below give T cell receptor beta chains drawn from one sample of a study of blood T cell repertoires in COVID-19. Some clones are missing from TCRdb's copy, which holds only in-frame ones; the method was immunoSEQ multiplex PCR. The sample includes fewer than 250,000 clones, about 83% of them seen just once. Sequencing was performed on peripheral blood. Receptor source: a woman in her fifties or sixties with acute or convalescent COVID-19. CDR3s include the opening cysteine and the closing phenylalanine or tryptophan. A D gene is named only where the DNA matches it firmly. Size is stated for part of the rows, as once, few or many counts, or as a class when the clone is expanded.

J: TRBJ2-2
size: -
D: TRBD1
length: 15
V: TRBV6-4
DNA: TGTGCCAGCAGTGACTCAGGGGGCAACACCGGGGAGCTGTTTTTT
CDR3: CASSDSGGNTGELFF

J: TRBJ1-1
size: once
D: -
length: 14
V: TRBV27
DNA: TGTGCCCGTATCTCCCCCTTACAGAACACTGAAGCTTTCTTT
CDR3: CARISPLQNTEAFF

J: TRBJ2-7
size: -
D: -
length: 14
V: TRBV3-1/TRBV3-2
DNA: TGTGCCAGCAGCCAAGATACAGGGTACAACGAGCAGTACTTC
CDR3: CASSQDTGYNEQYF

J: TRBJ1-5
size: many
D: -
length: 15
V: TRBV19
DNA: TGTGCCAGTAGTCTCCCCGGGGGACCTAATCAGCCCCAGCATTTT
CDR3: CASSLPGGPNQPQHF

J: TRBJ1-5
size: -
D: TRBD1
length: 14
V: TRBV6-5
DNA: TGTGCCACCTGGGGGACAGGGAGCAATCAGCCCCAGCATTTT
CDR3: CATWGTGSNQPQHF

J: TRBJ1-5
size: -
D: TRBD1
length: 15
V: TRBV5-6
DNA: TGTGCCAGCAGCTTAACAGGGGGTCGCAATCAGCCCCAGCATTTT
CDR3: CASSLTGGRNQPQHF

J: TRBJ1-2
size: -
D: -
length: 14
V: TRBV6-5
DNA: TGTGCCAGCGGGGCGGCCCCGGCGGGAGCCCAGGACACCTTC
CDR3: CASGAAPAGAQDTF

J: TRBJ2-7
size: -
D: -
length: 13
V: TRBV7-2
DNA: TGTGCCAGCAGCTTTGGACAGAAGTACGAGCAGTACTTC
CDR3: CASSFGQKYEQYF

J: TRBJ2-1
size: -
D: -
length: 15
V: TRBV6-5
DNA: TGTGCCAGCAGACACCTTTCGGACAGATACAATGAGCAGTTCTTC
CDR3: CASRHLSDRYNEQFF

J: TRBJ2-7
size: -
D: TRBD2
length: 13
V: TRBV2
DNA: TGTGCCAGCCGTCCTAGCGGGACCTACGAGCAGTACTTC
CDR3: CASRPSGTYEQYF

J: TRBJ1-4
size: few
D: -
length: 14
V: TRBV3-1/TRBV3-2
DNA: TGTGCCAGCAGTCTGGACAGAAGGAATGAAAAACTGTTTTTT
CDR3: CASSLDRRNEKLFF

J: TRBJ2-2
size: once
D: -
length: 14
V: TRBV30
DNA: TGTGCCTGGACGATCCAGCGTAACACCGGGGAGCTGTTTTTT
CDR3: CAWTIQRNTGELFF

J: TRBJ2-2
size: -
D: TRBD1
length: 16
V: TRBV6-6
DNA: TGTGCCAGCAGTTACACCGGGACAGGGCCGACCGGGGAGCTGTTTTTT
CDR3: CASSYTGTGPTGELFF

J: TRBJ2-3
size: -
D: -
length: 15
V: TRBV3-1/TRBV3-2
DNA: TGTGCCAGCAGCCAAAGAGCGCGGGGCACAGATACGCAGTATTTT
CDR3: CASSQRARGTDTQYF

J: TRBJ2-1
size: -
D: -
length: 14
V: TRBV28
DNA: TGTGCCACCCGAGGTGCGGGAACCTACAATGAGCAGTTCTTC
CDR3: CATRGAGTYNEQFF

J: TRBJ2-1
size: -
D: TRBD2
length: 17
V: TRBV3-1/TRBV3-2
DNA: TGTGCCAGCAGCCCCGGCGGGGCGGGAGGGTCCTACAATGAGCAGTTCTTC
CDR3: CASSPGGAGGSYNEQFF

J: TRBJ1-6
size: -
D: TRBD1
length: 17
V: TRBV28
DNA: TGTGCCAGCAGTTTACGTAAGGGCAGGGGGGATAATTCACCCCTCCACTTT
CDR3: CASSLRKGRGDNSPLHF

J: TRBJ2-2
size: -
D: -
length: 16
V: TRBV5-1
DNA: TGCGCCAGCAGCTCGGGTGGGGAGGCATACACCGGGGAGCTGTTTTTT
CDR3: CASSSGGEAYTGELFF

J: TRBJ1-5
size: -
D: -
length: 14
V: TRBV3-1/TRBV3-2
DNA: TGTGCCAGCAGCCAAGAGTTCTCCCCCCAGCCCCAGCATTTT
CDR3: CASSQEFSPQPQHF

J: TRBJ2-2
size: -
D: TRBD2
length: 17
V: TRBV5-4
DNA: TGTGCCAGCAGCTTGATTCCGGGGGGGGCGAACACCGGGGAGCTGTTTTTT
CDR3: CASSLIPGGANTGELFF

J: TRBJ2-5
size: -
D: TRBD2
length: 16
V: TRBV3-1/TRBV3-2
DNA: TGTGCCAGCAGCCGGACTAGCGGGAGGACCCAAGAGACCCAGTACTTC
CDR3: CASSRTSGRTQETQYF

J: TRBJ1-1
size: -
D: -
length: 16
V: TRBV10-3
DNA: TGTGCCATCAGTCCTAAAACGGGTCTGTCGGACACTGAAGCTTTCTTT
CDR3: CAISPKTGLSDTEAFF

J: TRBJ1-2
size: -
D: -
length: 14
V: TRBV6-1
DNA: TGTGCCAGCAGTGAAGTGGGCAGCAACTATGGCTACACCTTC
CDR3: CASSEVGSNYGYTF

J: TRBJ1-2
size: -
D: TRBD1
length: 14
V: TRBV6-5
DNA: TGTGCCAGCAGCTATGGGACAGCCGGGGGTGGCTACACCTTC
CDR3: CASSYGTAGGGYTF

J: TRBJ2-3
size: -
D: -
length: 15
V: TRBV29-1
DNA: TGCAGCGTTGACGCAGGGCTACCCCGAGCAGATACGCAGTATTTT
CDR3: CSVDAGLPRADTQYF

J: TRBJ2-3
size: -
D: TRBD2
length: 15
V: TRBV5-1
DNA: TGCGCCAGCAGGTCGCGACTAGCGGGAGGAGATACGCAGTATTTT
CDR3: CASRSRLAGGDTQYF

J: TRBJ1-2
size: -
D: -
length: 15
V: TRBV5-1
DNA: TGCGCCAGCAGCCCAGGACAGTCGGCTAACTATGGCTACACCTTC
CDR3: CASSPGQSANYGYTF

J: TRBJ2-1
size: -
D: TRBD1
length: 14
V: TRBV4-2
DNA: TGTGCCAGCAGCCAGGCCGGGACAGCCAATGAGCAGTTCTTC
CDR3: CASSQAGTANEQFF

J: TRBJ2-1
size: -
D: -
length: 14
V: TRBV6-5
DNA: TGTGCCAGCAGTTACTCGCTTTGGGGGGATGAGCAGTTCTTC
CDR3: CASSYSLWGDEQFF

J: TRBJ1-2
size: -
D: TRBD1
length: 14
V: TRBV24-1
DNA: TGTGCCACCAGTGACCCCGGACAGGGTAATGGCTACACCTTC
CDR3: CATSDPGQGNGYTF

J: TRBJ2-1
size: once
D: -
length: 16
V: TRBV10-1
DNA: TGCGCCAGCAGTGAGTCAGTTAGGGGGATGCGGAATGAGCAGTTCTTC
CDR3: CASSESVRGMRNEQFF

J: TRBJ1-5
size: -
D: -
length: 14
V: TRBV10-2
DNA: TGCGCCAGCAAGCGGAGTAATAGCAATCAGCCCCAGCATTTT
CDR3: CASKRSNSNQPQHF

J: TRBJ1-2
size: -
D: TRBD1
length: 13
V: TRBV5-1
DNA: TGCGCCAGCAGCTTGGCAGGGGGCCTCGGCTACACCTTC
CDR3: CASSLAGGLGYTF

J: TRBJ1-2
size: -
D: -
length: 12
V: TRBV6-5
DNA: TGTGCCACCCTATCGAGGGACTTGAGCTACACCTTC
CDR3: CATLSRDLSYTF

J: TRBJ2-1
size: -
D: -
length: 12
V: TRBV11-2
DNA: TGTGCCAGCAGCTTGGGGGCGGGTGAGCAGTTCTTC
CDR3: CASSLGAGEQFF

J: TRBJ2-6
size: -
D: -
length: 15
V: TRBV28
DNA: TGTGCCAGCAGTTTAGGTAGCTCTGGGGCCAACGTCCTGACTTTC
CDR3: CASSLGSSGANVLTF

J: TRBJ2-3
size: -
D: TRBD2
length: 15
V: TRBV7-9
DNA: TGTGCCAGCAGCTTAGTAGCGGGATCCACAGATACGCAGTATTTT
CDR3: CASSLVAGSTDTQYF

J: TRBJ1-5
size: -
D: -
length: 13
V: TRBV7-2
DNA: TGTGCCAGCAGCTCAACACAGGGTCGTGACCAGCATTTT
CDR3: CASSSTQGRDQHF

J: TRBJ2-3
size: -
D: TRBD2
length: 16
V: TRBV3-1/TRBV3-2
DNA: TGTGCCAGCAGCCAAGAAGGTAGCGGGAGGGCCGATACGCAGTATTTT
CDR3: CASSQEGSGRADTQYF

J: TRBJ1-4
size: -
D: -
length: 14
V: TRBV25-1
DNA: TGTGCCAGCAGTCTTCGACAGGACAATGAAAAACTGTTTTTT
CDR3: CASSLRQDNEKLFF

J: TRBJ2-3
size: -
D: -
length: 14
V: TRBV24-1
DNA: TGTGCCACCAGTGATTGGGGAGCTGCGGGGACGCAGTATTTT
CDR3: CATSDWGAAGTQYF

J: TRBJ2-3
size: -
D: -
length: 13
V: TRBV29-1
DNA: TGCAGCGTTGAATGCGAGGGGGCAGATACGCAGTATTTT
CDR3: CSVECEGADTQYF

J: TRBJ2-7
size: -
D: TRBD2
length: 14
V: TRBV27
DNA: TGTGCCAGCAGTTTCGGGGGGGGCGGGTACGAGCAGTACTTC
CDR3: CASSFGGGGYEQYF

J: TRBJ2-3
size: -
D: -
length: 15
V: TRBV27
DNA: TGTGCCAGCAGTTCCCTTATAGCGGACACAGATACGCAGTATTTT
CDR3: CASSSLIADTDTQYF